The TCR beta chain under discussion was sequenced for a study of identical twins (dated by TCRdb to 2016 to 2017). At the level of the whole study: To test whether fetal clonotypes persist, this study deep-sequenced TCR alpha and beta repertoires from monozygotic twins, from unrelated adults of various ages, and from cord blood. Replicate twin experiments were performed at different times using different library preparation protocols to rule out contamination.

The full study reports these points: A weaker excess of twin sharing was found in beta out-of-frame sequences because the signal-to-noise ratio was lowered by fewer shared sequences. Invariant T cells such as MAIT and iNKT could partly confound zero-insertion analyses, although diverse VJ usage argued against such confounding for most clonotypes. Conclusions relied on cross-sectional statistical analysis, since the same donors could not be followed over many years. Compared with coincidental sharing between unrelated individuals, an excess of low generation-probability sequences was observed among out-of-frame TCR alpha sequences shared between twins. Abundant cord blood beta clonotypes carried fewer insertions; young adult naive repertoires showed a weaker similar trend, while memory repertoires showed none. Recombination models systematically underestimated out-of-frame TCR alpha sharing in monozygotic twins but agreed with sharing between unrelated individuals.

Every donor in the study was a healthy Caucasian. Three pairs of female monozygotic twins, all aged 18 to 29 years, were included in the twin cohort. The RNA used for TCR libraries was isolated from peripheral blood mononuclear cells. Library generation was performed with 5' RACE. Sequencer: Illumina HiSeq 2000. Template switching added a universal primer binding site, and the final cDNA carried a unique molecular identifier that allowed TCR cDNA molecules to be counted accurately. First-strand cDNA for TCR alpha and beta chains was synthesized from specific primers in the conserved constant-segment region. To control for contamination, every cDNA library was double barcoded, receiving both a SMART-Mk sample barcode and Illumina barcodes. TruSeq adapter sequences and Illumina sample barcodes were added in two successive PCR steps. The TCR alpha and beta cDNA libraries were sequenced on the Illumina HiSeq platform using custom primers. Regarding the original processing steps: Raw reads were processed with MiGEC to extract unique molecular identifiers, and MiXCR was used to determine CDR3 positions. For each individual, recombination models were inferred using an EM algorithm with the repgenHMM and IGoR tools. The tcR package in R was used for shared clonotype analysis, with sharing normalized by the product of cloneset sizes. To study raw recombination without the effects of thymic and clonal selection, out-of-frame nonproductive sequences were analyzed. TCRdb took the public reads, trimmed them with fastp at Q25, ran MiXCR for clone calling and kept in-frame beta chains. Entries are consolidated by CDR3 protein sequence, retaining the most common genes and DNA. The V and J calls, along with clone size, are taken from TCRdb and not from the paper's own processing. A total of nearly 650,000 distinct CDR3 sequences appear in this sample, roughly 7.1% of them only once. Together, the top ten hold roughly 1.5% of the sample.

Worth noting for this clonotype: This clone's antigen is unknown. It has no much larger one-base neighbor in the sample; base qualities were not kept.

The sample was also linked to a second study, of yellow fever vaccine responses in identical twins. The other study reports the following: The authors reported that the T cell response to vaccination in identical twins appeared partly convergent and partly personalized. In the study, vaccine-responding T cell clones were precisely tracked in identical twins.

This TCR was recovered from a woman aged 18-35 years in good health. The sequenced sample was PBMCs.

The sequenced DNA is TGTGCCAGCAGCTTTCGCGGCCAAGCTAATCGCGAGCAGTACTTC. Translated, it gives CASSFRGQANREQYF. Recombination connected TRBV11-2 to TRBJ2-7; no D gene call is confident. The CDR1 and CDR2 encoded by the germline V gene are SGHAT and FQNNGV. The germline ends are 18 bases apart after V is trimmed by 3 bases and J by 6 bases. Its CDR3 holds 15 amino acids, cysteine through phenylalanine. The DNA shown is the 45-base CDR3, in frame from base 1. This CDR3, with the reference TRBV11-2 and TRBJ2-7 proteins standing in past its ends, gives the full variable domain EAGVAQSPRYKIIEKRQSVAFWCNPISGHATLYWYQQILGQGPKLLIQFQNNGVVDDSQLPKDRFSAERLKGVDSTLKIQPAKLEDSAVYLCASSFRGQANREQYFGPGTRLTVT.